Listed here are 18 T cell receptor beta chains from one sample, sequenced in a study of cytomegalovirus exposure and HLA in healthy donors. The method was immunoSEQ multiplex PCR; TCRdb's version includes in-frame clones alone and lacks a portion of them. The table shows tens of thousands of clones, with less than 95% occurring only once. The sequencing sample was made of PBMCs. These receptor sequences come from a woman under 30 in good health and CMV-seronegative.

The V call is TRBV27, the J call TRBJ2-7; possibly TRBD1 for D (5 bases). The CDR3 runs 16 residues. Trimming took off 6 bases at V and 2 bases at J, with 20 bases between the two ends. The germline gives CDR1 MNHEY, CDR2 SMNVEV (reference sequence). DNA of the CDR3: TGTGCCAGCAGCCCGACGGCCAGGGCCCGAGCCTACGAGCAGTACTTC. Translated, it gives CASSPTARARAYEQYF.

As for this clone: The identical CDR3 is also encoded by other nucleotide sequences in the sample. V is TRBV7-2 and J is TRBJ1-2; 8 positions match TRBD1. Trimming removed 5 bases from V and 2 bases from J; junction bases left unmatched: 4. Per germline, CDR1 SGHTA and CDR2 FQGNSA. CDR3 length: 14 residues. The chain's CDR3 is CASSRDRRNYGYTF. DNA of the CDR3: TGTGCCAGCAGCCGGGACAGGAGAAACTATGGCTACACCTTC.

V is TRBV2 and J is TRBJ2-3, with D possibly matching TRBD2 (6 bases). Germline V lookup: CDR1 SNHLY, CDR2 FYNNEI. The CDR3 runs 15 residues. The ends were cut back, 5 bases at V and 4 bases at J, with 16 bases in the middle. The CDR3 sequence is CASSLEGGNADTQYF. The CDR3, as DNA: TGTGCCAGCAGTCTCGAGGGAGGTAACGCAGATACGCAGTATTTT. The full variable domain, its missing parts supplied by reference TRBV2 and TRBJ2-3, is EPEVTQTPSHQVTQMGQEVILRCVPISNHLYFYWYRQILGQKVEFLVSFYNNEISEKSEIFDDQFSVERPDGSNFTLKIRSTKLEDSAMYFCASSLEGGNADTQYFGPGTRLTVL.

The J gene is TRBJ2-3, the V gene TRBV10-2; 12 bases are shared with TRBD2. The V segment lost 7 bases and the J segment 10 bases; nucleotides outside the gene matches: 12. Germline CDR1 WSHSY, CDR2 SAAADI. The CDR3 has 15 residues. The CDR3 sequence: CASKLAGGLEVAQYF. Written as DNA, the CDR3 is TGCGCCAGCAAACTAGCGGGGGGCCTCGAGGTAGCGCAGTATTTT.

The chain combines TRBV11-1 with TRBJ2-2; possibly TRBD2 for D (6 bases). This CDR3 region has 15 residues. With 5 bases removed from V and 0 bases from J, the gap between germline ends came to 10 bases. CDR1 is SGHAT and CDR2 is FQDESV in the germline V gene (reference sequence). The CDR3 nucleotides read TGTGCCAGCAGCCTGACTAGATCGAACACCGGGGAGCTGTTTTTT. This sequence encodes CASSLTRSNTGELFF.

The chain joins TRBV18 to TRBJ2-4, with D maybe TRBD2 (6 bases). The germline V and J ends were trimmed by 3 bases and 2 bases, with 23 bases remaining between them. Looked up from germline, CDR1 is KGHSH and CDR2 is LQKENI. This CDR3 spans 19 amino acids. The CDR3 sequence is CASSPNAGSGGASKNIQYF. The CDR3 DNA reads TGTGCCAGCTCACCTAATGCGGGGTCTGGGGGTGCATCCAAAAACATTCAGTACTTC.

The V call is TRBV28, the J call TRBJ1-4, with TRBD1 matching over 7 bases. The germline CDR1 and CDR2 sequences are MDHEN and SYDVKM. V was clipped by 9 bases and J by 7 bases; unmatched bases: 5. The CDR3 consists of 12 residues. The CDR3 DNA is TGTGCCAGTCGGGCAGGGGGTGAAAAACTGTTTTTT. Its translation is CASRAGGEKLFF.

This clone came up a few times. CDR3 region: CASSLQYTEAFF. Here the CDR3 DNA reads TGTGCCAGCAGTTTACAATACACTGAAGCTTTCTTT. The J gene is TRBJ1-1, the V gene TRBV28, with D unresolved. The CDR3 consists of 12 residues. Germline V gene lookup returns CDR1 MDHEN and CDR2 SYDVKM. V was pared by 2 bases and J by 3 bases, with 4 bases between.

V usage is TRBV2 and J usage is TRBJ2-3, with 8 bases lining up with TRBD2. V trimming: 8 bases; J trimming: 2 bases; junction bases outside the gene matches: 6. The germline V gene has CDR1 SNHLY and CDR2 FYNNEI. The CDR3 contains 14 residues. The CDR3 DNA follows: TGTGCCAGCCGACGGGGGGGCAACACAGATACGCAGTATTTT. Protein: CASRRGGNTDTQYF.

The chain combines TRBV6-6 with TRBJ1-2, with 8 bases lining up with TRBD1. The V and J ends lost 6 bases and 4 bases, in that order; junction bases with no gene match: 13. This CDR3 spans 16 amino acids. In germline, CDR1 is MNHNY, CDR2 SVGAGI (reference sequence). CDR3 coding DNA: TGTGCCAGCAGCCCCTGGAGGACAGGGATAGCCTATGGCTACACCTTC. This encodes CASSPWRTGIAYGYTF.

This chain connects TRBV28 to TRBJ2-7; a possible D gene is TRBD1 (6 bases). Germline V gene data show CDR1 as MDHEN and CDR2 as SYDVKM. The CDR3 is 14 amino acids. V gave up 5 bases and J gave up 1 base, with 12 bases separating them. The CDR3 loop reads CASSVITGSYEQYF. The CDR3 DNA sequence: TGTGCCAGCAGTGTTATAACAGGGTCCTACGAGCAGTACTTC. The full variable domain, in which reference TRBV28 and TRBJ2-7 provide the parts outside the CDR3, is DVKVTQSSRYLVKRTGEKVFLECVQDMDHENMFWYRQDPGLGLRLIYFSYDVKMKEKGDIPEGYSVSREKKERFSLILESASTNQTSMYLCASSVITGSYEQYFGPGTRLTVT.

The genes are TRBV5-1 and TRBJ2-1; D perhaps matches TRBD2 (6 bases). Per the germline V gene, CDR1 is SGHRS and CDR2 is YFSETQ. The CDR3 spans 14 residues. V was trimmed by 3 bases and J by 7 bases, leaving 14 bases between them. The CDR3 sequence: CASSSGGLRNEQFF. The DNA of the CDR3 is TGCGCCAGCAGCTCCGGGGGATTGCGGAATGAGCAGTTCTTC.

The V and J genes are TRBV5-6 and TRBJ2-5; 7 nucleotides match TRBD1. Germline V gene data show CDR1 as SGHDT and CDR2 as YYEEEE. This CDR3 is 17 amino acids long. Trimming cost V 0 bases and J 4 bases; bases outside gene matches: 12. In DNA, the CDR3 is TGTGCCAGCAGCTTGGAGGGGGCTCCGATAACGGGAGAGACCCAGTACTTC. Residues: CASSLEGAPITGETQYF.

In regard to this clone: A read error may produce the germline difference seen at one junction end. This sequence joins TRBV7-7 and TRBJ2-7, with D unresolved. CDR1 and CDR2 from the germline V gene are SSHAT and FNYEAQ (reference sequence). This CDR3 contains 13 residues. The CDR3 DNA follows: TGTGCTAGCAGCTACGACATCTCCTACGAGCAGTACTTC. Amino acid sequence: CASSYDISYEQYF.

This clone came up once. The CDR3 DNA sequence: TGTGCCAGCTCACCAAGGAAGGCAGGCGACTCTGGAAACACCATATATTTT. This encodes CASSPRKAGDSGNTIYF. The genes are TRBV18 and TRBJ1-3; no definite D call. CDR1 is KGHSH and CDR2 is LQKENI in the germline V gene. The V and J ends lost 2 bases and 0 bases respectively, with 14 bases between them. CDR3 length: 17 amino acids.

DNA for the CDR3: TGTGCCTGGAGAAAACGGGACAGGGGCCGAGGCACTGAAGCTTTCTTT. It specifies CAWRKRDRGRGTEAFF. The V call is TRBV30, the J call TRBJ1-1; TRBD1 matches 10 bases. CDR3 size: 16 residues. Germline CDR1 reads GTSNPN; CDR2 reads SVGIG (reference sequence). The trim removed 3 bases at V and 4 bases at J, leaving 11 bases unmatched.

Here the CDR3 DNA reads TGTGCCAGCAGCGTAGCCGGAGGCCTAGCGGGGGTTCTCTACAATGAGCAGTTCTTC. Amino acid sequence: CASSVAGGLAGVLYNEQFF. The chain uses TRBV9 and TRBJ2-1; 10 bases are a match to TRBD2. Germline V gene sequence: CDR1 SGDLS, CDR2 YYNGEE. The CDR3 runs to 19 residues. Trimming cost V 0 bases and J 3 bases; bases outside gene matches: 12.

This CDR3 reads CASSFSDRLGQPQHF. The DNA of the CDR3 is TGTGCCAGCAGTTTCTCAGACAGGTTGGGACAGCCCCAGCATTTT. The chain is built from TRBV6-6 and TRBJ1-5, with D perhaps matching TRBD1 (6 bases). Germline V CDR1 and CDR2: MNHNY, SVGAGI (reference sequence). Trimming pared 4 bases from V and 7 bases from J, leaving 17 bases between. This CDR3 is 15 amino acids long.